This TCR beta chain was sequenced in a study of T cell repertoires in cytomegalovirus infection. Turning to the study itself: Public TCR beta signature analysis indicated the presence of both CMV infection and matching HLA type.

A single record per CDR3 protein comes from TCRdb applying MiXCR to the reads. Counted here are around 350,000 distinct CDR3 sequences, 15% to 20% occurring once; the ten biggest clones make up approximately 10%. Study-wide results and caveats: Across the ex vivo response, the dominant clonotypes were HLA-C-restricted CMV-specific TCR beta clonotypes. Cumulative public TCR beta family frequency identified carriers of CMV plus the relevant HLA.

CDR1 is LGHNA, CDR2 YNFKEQ, per germline. With 5 bases clipped from V and 3 bases from J, the junction kept 7 bases outside the gene matches. The CDR3 runs to 16 residues. On this clonotype itself: Its antigen is not identified.

The V call is TRBV4-2, the J call TRBJ2-1, with 10 bases fitting TRBD2. Sequences were obtained from PBMCs. This receptor was taken from a human donor in good health (CMV status not recorded). Some clones in this sample may be carry-over from other donors' samples. CDR3 sequence (DNA): TGTGCCAGCAGCTCTCGGATAGCGGGAGGCTACAATGAGCAGTTCTTC. This translates into CASSSRIAGGYNEQFF.